The 32 T cell receptor beta chains presented below share a single source sample, sequenced in a study of blood T cell repertoires in COVID-19. Method: immunoSEQ multiplex PCR; TCRdb's copy keeps in-frame clones and lacks some. The top ten clones hold approximately 9% of a sample with over 250,000 clones, around 82% of them seen once. Sequenced material: peripheral blood. Receptors originate from a woman between 50 and 59 years old who had recovered from COVID-19.

The rearrangement joins TRBV19 to TRBJ1-5, with no clear D. Trimming removed 3 bases at V and 7 bases at J, with 13 bases between. The V gene's germline CDR1 is LNHDA and CDR2 SQIVND (reference sequence). The CDR3 covers 14 residues. The CDR3 DNA sequence: TGTGCCAGTAGTATTGGGCCCACACAGCAGCCCCAGCATTTT. It yields the protein CASSIGPTQQPQHF.

For the CDR3, the DNA is TGCAGTGCTAGTGGGGGGACAGGAGGAACAGATACGCAGTATTTT. It yields the protein CSASGGTGGTDTQYF. This chain uses TRBV20-1 with TRBJ2-3; 8 bases map to TRBD1. This CDR3 contains 15 residues. The V and J ends lost 3 bases and 3 bases, in that order; junction bases with no gene match: 8. Germline V CDR1 and CDR2: DFQATT, SNEGSKA (reference sequence).

Here the CDR3 reads CASSAGTSRSTDTQYF. The CDR3 DNA reads TGTGCCAGCAGCGCAGGGACTAGCCGAAGCACAGATACGCAGTATTTT. V and J are TRBV25-1 and TRBJ2-3, with TRBD2 identical over 9 bases. Looked up from germline, CDR1 is MGHDK and CDR2 is SYGVNS. This CDR3 has 16 residues. The V gene end was trimmed by 6 bases and the J gene end by 0 bases; junction bases not matched to a gene: 7.

This clone was seen only once. The chain employs TRBV19 and TRBJ1-6; the match to TRBD1 covers 7 bases. CDR1 is LNHDA and CDR2 is SQIVND in the germline V gene (reference sequence). J lost 9 bases, V lost 6 bases, and 11 bases had no gene match. This CDR3 has 15 amino acids. For the CDR3, the DNA is TGTGCCAGTAGGGCAGGGGGTTCGGGAGTTTCACCCCTCCACTTT. Translated: CASRAGGSGVSPLHF.

In its sample, this clone was seen a few times. The V and J genes are TRBV5-4 and TRBJ2-1; 15 nucleotides match TRBD2. The junction had 9 bases not matched to a gene; V was cut back by 5 bases and J by 9 bases. CDR3 length equals 16 residues. Germline V gene sequence: CDR1 SGHNT, CDR2 YYREEE (reference sequence). CDR3 nucleotide sequence: TGTGCCAGCAGACGGGGACTAGCGGGGGGAAATAGTGAGCAGTTCTTC. It is translated as CASRRGLAGGNSEQFF. The full variable domain, in which reference TRBV5-4 and TRBJ2-1 provide the parts outside the CDR3, is ETGVTQSPTHLIKTRGQQVTLRCSSQSGHNTVSWYQQALGQGPQFIFQYYREEENGRGNFPPRFSGLQFPNYSSELNVNALELDDSALYLCASRRGLAGGNSEQFFGPGTRLTVL.

This rearrangement joins TRBV3-1 (or the pseudogene TRBV3-2) to TRBJ1-5, with 12 bases aligning to TRBD1. This CDR3 region has 16 residues. CDR1 and CDR2 (germline): LGHDT, YNNKEL (reference sequence). The trim removed 4 bases at V and 5 bases at J, leaving 6 bases unmatched. The CDR3 sequence is CASSREGQGAHQPQHF. The CDR3 DNA is TGTGCCAGCAGCCGAGAGGGACAGGGGGCTCATCAGCCCCAGCATTTT.

The chain uses TRBV18 and TRBJ1-1; TRBD1 might be the D (5 bases). V lost 3 bases, J lost 4 bases, and 12 bases lay in between. The CDR3 runs 14 residues. Germline CDR1 and CDR2: KGHSH and LQKENI. The CDR3 here is CASSPLPGGTEAFF. CDR3 in DNA: TGTGCCAGCTCACCCCTTCCGGGGGGCACTGAAGCTTTCTTT. The variable domain in full, completed from reference TRBV18 and TRBJ1-1, reads NAGVMQNPRHLVRRRGQEARLRCSPMKGHSHVYWYRQLPEEGLKFMVYLQKENIIDESGMPKERFSAEFPKEGPSILRIQQVVRGDSAAYFCASSPLPGGTEAFFGQGTRLTVV.

V is TRBV18 and J is TRBJ1-3; D perhaps matches TRBD1 (6 bases). Germline CDR1 reads KGHSH; CDR2 reads LQKENI. The germline V and J ends were trimmed by 3 bases and 2 bases, with 23 bases remaining between them. The length of the CDR3 is 19 residues. The DNA for the CDR3 is TGTGCCAGCTCACCGGGTCCAAACGCCCAGGGGAGGGCTGGAAACACCATATATTTT. It codes for CASSPGPNAQGRAGNTIYF.

The chain links TRBV7-2 to TRBJ2-5; D not certain. V was shortened by 2 bases and J by 9 bases, with 10 bases between the two germline ends. There are 12 residues in the CDR3. Germline lookup yields CDR1 SGHTA and CDR2 FQGNSA. CDR3 residues: CASSLSRWAQYF. The CDR3 nucleotides read TGTGCCAGCAGCTTATCCAGGTGGGCCCAGTACTTC.

The gene calls are TRBV4-3 and TRBJ2-7, with 7 bases aligning to TRBD2. Germline V gene data show CDR1 as LGHNA and CDR2 as YSLEER. CDR3 length: 15 residues. Trimming took 0 bases from V and 6 from J; bases not matched to a gene: 8. CDR3: CASSQDGGRAGEQYF. Here the CDR3 DNA reads TGCGCCAGCAGCCAAGATGGGGGGAGGGCCGGCGAGCAGTACTTC.

The chain recombines TRBV27 with TRBJ2-4; TRBD2 agrees at 9 bases. Germline trimming cut 4 bases from V and 8 bases from J; bases unmatched to any gene: 9. CDR3 size: 15 residues. Germline lookup yields CDR1 MNHEY and CDR2 SMNVEV (reference sequence). This chain's CDR3 is CASSYGGGGKDIQYF. The CDR3 DNA reads TGTGCCAGCAGTTACGGCGGGGGGGGGAAGGACATTCAGTACTTC.

The chain has TRBV18 and TRBJ1-4; the D gene is possibly TRBD1 (6 bases). V lost 3 bases and J 7 bases, leaving 9 bases between the germline ends. Germline values: CDR1 KGHSH, CDR2 LQKENI. CDR3 length equals 13 residues. The CDR3 bases are TGTGCCAGCTCACCGGGGGCCAGTGAAAAACTGTTTTTT. Protein: CASSPGASEKLFF.

The genes are TRBV27 and TRBJ2-7; 7 nucleotides align to TRBD2. The V segment lost 3 bases and the J segment 0 bases; nucleotides outside the gene matches: 2. The CDR3 has 14 amino acids. Germline assignment: CDR1 MNHEY and CDR2 SMNVEV (reference sequence). The CDR3 region has the DNA TGTGCCAGCAGTTTCAGCGGGACCTCCTACGAGCAGTACTTC. It is translated as CASSFSGTSYEQYF.

The chain combines TRBV28 with TRBJ2-7; weak D call: TRBD1 (6 bases). The germline gives CDR1 MDHEN, CDR2 SYDVKM. This CDR3 has 13 amino acids. The germline V and J ends were trimmed by 10 bases and 5 bases, with 18 bases remaining between them. The CDR3 region has the DNA TGTGCCACCCAACCCCAGGGGCCCAACGAGCAGTACTTC. Its protein is CATQPQGPNEQYF.

In this sample, this clone turned up once. The chain joins TRBV18 to TRBJ2-5; D possibly corresponds to TRBD1 (6 bases). CDR3 size: 14 residues. Germline values: CDR1 KGHSH, CDR2 LQKENI. V gave up 1 base and J gave up 6 bases, with 12 bases separating them. CDR3 sequence reads: CASSPLTGQKTQYF. The CDR3 bases are TGTGCCAGCTCACCACTAACAGGGCAGAAGACCCAGTACTTC.

V usage is TRBV9 and J usage is TRBJ1-5; 7 bases agree with TRBD1. In germline, CDR1 is SGDLS, CDR2 YYNGEE. CDR3 size: 14 residues. With 2 bases clipped from V and 6 bases from J, the junction kept 5 bases outside the gene matches. CDR3 DNA sequence: TGTGCCAGCAGCGTTGAAGGGGGCAGTCAGCCCCAGCATTTT. As protein: CASSVEGGSQPQHF. The full variable domain, in which reference TRBV9 and TRBJ1-5 provide the parts outside the CDR3, is DSGVTQTPKHLITATGQRVTLRCSPRSGDLSVYWYQQSLDQGLQFLIQYYNGEERAKGNILERFSAQQFPDLHSELNLSSLELGDSALYFCASSVEGGSQPQHFGDGTRLSIL.

J is TRBJ2-2 and V is TRBV27, with D maybe TRBD2 (5 bases). With 3 bases removed from V and 7 bases from J, the gap between germline ends came to 24 bases. CDR3 size: 18 residues. Germline V CDR1 and CDR2: MNHEY, SMNVEV (reference sequence). As DNA, the CDR3 is TGTGCCAGCAGTTTTTGGAGGACTCGCAGGAGGATTGTCGGGGAGCTGTTTTTT. It yields the protein CASSFWRTRRRIVGELFF.

V and J are TRBV7-2 and TRBJ2-7, with 12 bases that match TRBD2. J gave up 3 bases and V 1 base, and 4 bases lay outside the gene matches. CDR3 length equals 16 residues. The germline V gene has CDR1 SGHTA and CDR2 FQGNSA. In DNA, the CDR3 is TGTGCCAGCAGCTTAGTGGCTAGCGGGGGGGGCTACGAGCAGTACTTC. Its protein is CASSLVASGGGYEQYF.

The V and J genes are TRBV27 and TRBJ1-1; the D gene is possibly TRBD1 (6 bases). Germline loops: CDR1 MNHEY, CDR2 SMNVEV (reference sequence). The CDR3 consists of 13 residues. V lost 4 bases and J 4 bases, leaving 10 bases between the germline ends. CDR3 in DNA: TGTGCCAGCAGTTCTGTCAGGGGCACTGAAGCTTTCTTT. Amino acid sequence: CASSSVRGTEAFF.

The genes are TRBV19 and TRBJ1-5; D is perhaps TRBD1 (6 bases). V dropped 2 bases and J dropped 3 bases, with 29 bases sitting between them. Germline assignment: CDR1 LNHDA and CDR2 SQIVND (reference sequence). The CDR3 runs 21 residues. CDR3 amino acids: CASSIRPDWGGDTTSNQPQHF. CDR3 nucleotides: TGTGCCAGTAGTATACGGCCGGATTGGGGGGGGGACACTACTTCCAATCAGCCCCAGCATTTT.

In its sample, this clone was seen a few times. The chain carries TRBV4-1 and TRBJ2-1; TRBD1 matches at 9 bases. The V gene's germline CDR1 is MGHRA and CDR2 YSYEKL. The CDR3 sequence is 18 residues long. The V gene end was trimmed by 1 base and the J gene end by 4 bases; junction bases not matched to a gene: 11. In DNA form, the CDR3 reads TGCGCCAGCAGCCAAGTGGGACAGGGATCAAACCTTTACAATGAGCAGTTCTTC. Encoded protein: CASSQVGQGSNLYNEQFF.

The CDR3 spells CASSSRRHTNTEAFF. The CDR3 nucleotides read TGTGCCAGCAGCTCAAGGAGGCATACGAACACTGAAGCTTTCTTT. The rearrangement links TRBV5-4 to TRBJ1-1; no definite D call. Germline CDR1 and CDR2: SGHNT and YYREEE (reference sequence). Trimming removed 3 bases at V and 1 base at J, with 13 bases between. This CDR3 is built from 15 residues. Full variable domain (remainder filled in from reference TRBV5-4 and TRBJ1-1): ETGVTQSPTHLIKTRGQQVTLRCSSQSGHNTVSWYQQALGQGPQFIFQYYREEENGRGNFPPRFSGLQFPNYSSELNVNALELDDSALYLCASSSRRHTNTEAFFGQGTRLTVV.

This chain uses TRBV13 with TRBJ2-1; 8 nucleotides align to TRBD2. Germline CDR1 PRHDT, CDR2 FYEKMQ (reference sequence). CDR3 length: 15 amino acids. J was trimmed by 5 bases and V by 3 bases; bases with no gene match: 6. The CDR3 here is CASSFRGGRDNEQFF. The CDR3 DNA follows: TGTGCCAGCAGCTTCCGCGGGGGGCGCGACAATGAGCAGTTCTTC.

The sample holds a few counts of this clone. V is TRBV28 and J is TRBJ1-5; 9 bases map to TRBD1. The CDR3 length is 17 residues. The germline V gene has CDR1 MDHEN and CDR2 SYDVKM. The junction had 11 bases not matched to a gene; V was cut back by 5 bases and J by 3 bases. The CDR3 region has the DNA TGTGCCAGCAGTGGACACAGGGGGCTCGGGGACAATCAGCCCCAGCATTTT. Protein: CASSGHRGLGDNQPQHF.

The chain links TRBV2 to TRBJ1-2; TRBD1 aligns across 9 bases. V trimming: 3 bases; J trimming: 8 bases; junction bases outside the gene matches: 4. CDR3 length: 13 residues. Germline V lookup: CDR1 SNHLY, CDR2 FYNNEI. CDR3 sequence: CASSDHRGHGYTF. The CDR3 DNA reads TGTGCCAGCAGTGACCACAGGGGGCACGGCTACACCTTC.

The V call is TRBV15, the J call TRBJ2-1, with TRBD2 matching over 7 bases. CDR1 and CDR2 from the germline V gene are LNHNV and YYDKDF (reference sequence). The ends lost 8 bases at V and 13 bases at J; junction bases unmatched: 20. CDR3 length: 15 residues. CDR3 protein: CATGRVLQRPDIQFF. CDR3 bases: TGTGCCACCGGGAGGGTCCTTCAACGTCCTGATATCCAGTTCTTC.

The J gene is TRBJ2-1, the V gene TRBV5-8; tentatively, D is TRBD1 (6 bases). Trimming took 5 bases from V and 6 from J, leaving 12 bases between them. This CDR3 is built from 13 residues. Per the germline V gene, CDR1 is SGHTS and CDR2 is YDEGEE. The CDR3 region is CASSSGTPNEQFF. CDR3 sequence (DNA): TGTGCCAGCAGTTCCGGGACACCCAATGAGCAGTTCTTC. The whole variable domain, remainder taken from reference TRBV5-8 and TRBJ2-1, is EAGVTQSPTHLIKTRGQQATLRCSPISGHTSVYWYQQALGLGLQFLLWYDEGEERNRGNFPPRFSGRQFPNYSSELNVNALELEDSALYLCASSSGTPNEQFFGPGTRLTVL.

This clone was observed a few times. The chain couples TRBV19 to TRBJ1-6; the match to TRBD1 covers 9 bases. The CDR3 sequence is 17 residues long. Looked up from germline, CDR1 is LNHDA and CDR2 is SQIVND (reference sequence). Trimming removed 8 bases from V and 0 bases from J; junction bases left unmatched: 8. The CDR3, as DNA: TGTGCCAGTCCCTCCGGGACAGGGCGCTCCTATAATTCACCCCTCCACTTT. This translates into CASPSGTGRSYNSPLHF.

The chain links TRBV9 to TRBJ2-5; D is possibly TRBD1 (8 bases). Germline assignment: CDR1 SGDLS and CDR2 YYNGEE. The CDR3 has 15 residues. V lost 1 base and J lost 2, with 12 bases in between. The CDR3 nucleotides are TGTGCCAGCAGCGTAACAGGGGGAGGGCAAGAGACCCAGTACTTC. Its protein is CASSVTGGGQETQYF.

The V call is TRBV12-5, the J call TRBJ2-2; no firm D call. V lost 0 bases and J 3 bases, leaving 11 bases between the germline ends. Germline V gives CDR1 LGHNT, CDR2 FRNRAP. This CDR3 has 16 residues. In nucleotides, the CDR3 is TGTGCTAGTGGTTTGGTACTTCCGACATACACCGGGGAGCTGTTTTTT. It yields the protein CASGLVLPTYTGELFF.

This sequence joins TRBV2 and TRBJ2-1; weak D call: TRBD2 (6 bases). Germline V gene sequence: CDR1 SNHLY, CDR2 FYNNEI. This CDR3 comprises 13 residues. Between the trimmed V and J ends, which lost 6 bases and 9 bases, there was a span of 15 bases. CDR3 loop: CASSGLARGEQFF. Written as DNA, the CDR3 is TGTGCCAGCAGCGGGCTAGCGAGGGGTGAGCAGTTCTTC.

This clone was observed a few times. The same CDR3 can be traced to other DNA sequences in this sample. The V and J genes are TRBV5-1 and TRBJ2-7, with D unresolved. Trimming left V 0 bases short and J 3 bases short, with 4 bases between. The germline V gene has CDR1 SGHRS and CDR2 YFSETQ. The CDR3 consists of 12 residues. In DNA, the CDR3 is TGCGCCAGCAGCTTGGGAGGCTACGAGCAGTACTTC. Translating gives CASSLGGYEQYF.